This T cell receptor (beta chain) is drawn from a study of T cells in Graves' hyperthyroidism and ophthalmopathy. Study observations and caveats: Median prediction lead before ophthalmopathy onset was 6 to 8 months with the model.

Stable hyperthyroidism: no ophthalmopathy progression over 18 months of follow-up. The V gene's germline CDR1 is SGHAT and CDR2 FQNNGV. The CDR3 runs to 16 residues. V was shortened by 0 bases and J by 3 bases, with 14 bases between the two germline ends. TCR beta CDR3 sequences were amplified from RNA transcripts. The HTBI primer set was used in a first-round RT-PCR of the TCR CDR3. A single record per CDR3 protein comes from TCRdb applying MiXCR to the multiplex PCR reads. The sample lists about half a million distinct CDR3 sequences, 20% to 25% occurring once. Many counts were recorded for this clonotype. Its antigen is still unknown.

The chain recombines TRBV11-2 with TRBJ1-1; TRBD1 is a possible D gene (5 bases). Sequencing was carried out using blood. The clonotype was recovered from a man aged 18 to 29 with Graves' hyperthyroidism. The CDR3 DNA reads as TGTGCCAGCAGCTTAGACCCCCGCGCGGGGGACACTGAAGCTTTCTTT. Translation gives CASSLDPRAGDTEAFF.